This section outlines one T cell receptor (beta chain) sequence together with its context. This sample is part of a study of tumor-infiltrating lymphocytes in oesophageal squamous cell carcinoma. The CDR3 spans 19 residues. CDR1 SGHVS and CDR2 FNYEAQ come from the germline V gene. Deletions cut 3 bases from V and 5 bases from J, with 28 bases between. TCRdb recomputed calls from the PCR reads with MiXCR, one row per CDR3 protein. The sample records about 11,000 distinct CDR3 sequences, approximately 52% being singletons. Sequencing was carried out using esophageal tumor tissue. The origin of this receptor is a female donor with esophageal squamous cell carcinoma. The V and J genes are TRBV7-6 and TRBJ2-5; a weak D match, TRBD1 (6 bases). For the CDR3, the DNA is TGTGCCAGCAGCTTTCTTACGGGTACAGTGGGGGCGTGGAGGGAGACCCAGTACTTC. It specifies CASSFLTGTVGAWRETQYF.